Following are 10 T cell receptor beta chains from one sample sequenced in a study of cytomegalovirus exposure and HLA in healthy donors. PCR was performed using 60 Vbeta and 13 Jbeta primers. Assay: immunoSEQ multiplex PCR; the TCRdb copy retains only in-frame clones and omits some. The sample yields 180,000 or so clones, 60% to 80% seen once. Sequencing input: PBMCs. These receptors came from a man aged 50-59 years in good health and CMV-seropositive.

V is TRBV9 and J is TRBJ1-1; D is uncertain. Trimming shortened V by 3 bases and J by 2 bases, and 17 bases separated the two germline ends. This CDR3 region has 16 residues. The germline V gene has CDR1 SGDLS and CDR2 YYNGEE. The CDR3 DNA reads TGTGCCAGCAGCGATGATCCCCACGGAGACAACACTGAAGCTTTCTTT. Its protein product is CASSDDPHGDNTEAFF.

The V and J genes are TRBV5-1 and TRBJ2-1; D remains ambiguous. The V gene's germline CDR1 is SGHRS and CDR2 YFSETQ. The CDR3 runs 15 residues. The ends were cut back, 0 bases at V and 4 bases at J, with 11 bases in the middle. This CDR3 reads CASSLERVSYNEQFF. CDR3 nucleotides: TGCGCCAGCAGCTTGGAAAGAGTGAGTTACAATGAGCAGTTCTTC.

The rearrangement uses TRBV10-1 and TRBJ2-2, with 7 bases matching TRBD1. The CDR3 extends over 17 amino acids. With 6 bases clipped from V and 4 bases from J, the junction kept 14 bases outside the gene matches. In germline, CDR1 is WNHNN, CDR2 SYGVQD (reference sequence). In nucleotides, the CDR3 is TGCGCCAGCAGGAAAGGGGGCAATTCAGTGGGCACCGGGGAGCTGTTTTTT. Its protein is CASRKGGNSVGTGELFF.

This clone was recorded a few times. The gene calls are TRBV25-1 and TRBJ1-5; maybe TRBD1 (5 bases). There are 14 residues in the CDR3. V shed 5 bases and J shed 5 bases, with 13 bases lying between them. Per the germline V gene, CDR1 is MGHDK and CDR2 is SYGVNS. As DNA, the CDR3 is TGTGCCAGCAGTCGGGGGGGGTCCGATCAGCCCCAGCATTTT. It yields the protein CASSRGGSDQPQHF.

This sequence joins TRBV28 and TRBJ2-1; 10 bases fit TRBD2. After removal of 6 bases from V and 6 bases from J, the junction contained 8 bases not matched to a gene. There are 15 residues in the CDR3. Germline lookup yields CDR1 MDHEN and CDR2 SYDVKM. The CDR3 reads CASRSGGASPNEQFF. The CDR3, as DNA: TGTGCCAGCAGGAGCGGGGGGGCCTCCCCCAATGAGCAGTTCTTC.

The chain recombines TRBV5-5 with TRBJ1-4; D gene ambiguous. CDR3 length equals 15 residues. The V gene lost 4 bases and the J gene lost 0 bases, with 10 bases spanning the gap. The germline V gene has CDR1 SGHKS and CDR2 YYEKEE (reference sequence). CDR3 sequence reads: CASSRRSATNEKLFF. The CDR3 coding sequence is TGTGCCAGCAGCCGAAGATCAGCAACTAATGAAAAACTGTTTTTT.

This sequence joins TRBV29-1 and TRBJ2-2, with a tentative D call TRBD2 (6 bases). Germline values: CDR1 SQVTM, CDR2 ANQGSEA. Trimming pared 1 base from V and 5 bases from J, leaving 11 bases between. The CDR3 loop spans 14 amino acids. The CDR3 bases are TGCAGCGTTGAAGGGGGGGAAGGAACCGGGGAGCTGTTTTTT. Protein sequence: CSVEGGEGTGELFF.

V gene TRBV4-3 combines with J gene TRBJ2-7; possibly TRBD1 for D (5 bases). Germline-derived CDR1 and CDR2 are LGHNA and YSLEER. Trimming took 0 bases from V and 5 from J, leaving 8 bases between them. The CDR3 has 13 residues. CDR3 protein: CASSQEAGNEQYF. DNA of the CDR3: TGCGCCAGCAGCCAAGAGGCAGGGAACGAGCAGTACTTC.

This chain links TRBV4-1 with TRBJ2-3, with no clear D. The CDR3 is made up of 13 amino acids. V lost 2 bases and J lost 2, with 5 bases in between. Germline assignment: CDR1 MGHRA and CDR2 YSYEKL. The CDR3 loop is CASSQTVTDTQYF. In DNA, the CDR3 is TGCGCCAGCAGCCAAACAGTCACAGATACGCAGTATTTT.

The V and J genes are TRBV19 and TRBJ2-1, with unresolved D. V dropped 1 base and J dropped 3 bases, with 7 bases sitting between them. The CDR3 loop spans 14 amino acids. The germline gives CDR1 LNHDA, CDR2 SQIVND (reference sequence). CDR3 sequence (DNA): TGTGCCAGTAGTATAGTACATGGCTACAATGAGCAGTTCTTC. This translates into CASSIVHGYNEQFF.